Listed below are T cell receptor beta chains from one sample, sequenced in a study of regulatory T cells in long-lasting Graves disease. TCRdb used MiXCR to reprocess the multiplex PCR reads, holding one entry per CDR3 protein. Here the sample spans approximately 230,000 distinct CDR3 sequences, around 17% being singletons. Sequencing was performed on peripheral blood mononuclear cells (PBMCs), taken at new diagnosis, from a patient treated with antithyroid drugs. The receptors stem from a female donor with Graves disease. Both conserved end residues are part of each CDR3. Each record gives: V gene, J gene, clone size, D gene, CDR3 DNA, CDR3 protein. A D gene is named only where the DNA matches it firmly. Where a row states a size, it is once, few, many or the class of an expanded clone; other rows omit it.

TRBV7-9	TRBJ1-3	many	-	TGTGCCAGCAGCTTAGGAGTCGGCGCCTCTGGAAACACCATATATTTT	CASSLGVGASGNTIYF
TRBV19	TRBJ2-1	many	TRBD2	TGTGCCAGTAGGATTGCGGGAGGGGCGGGAAATGAGCAGTTCTTC	CASRIAGGAGNEQFF
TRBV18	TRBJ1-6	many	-	TGTGCCAGCTCACCCGGGGGGGAGCCACCCCTCCACTTT	CASSPGGEPPLHF
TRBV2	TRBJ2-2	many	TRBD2	TGTGCCAGCACTTCAGCGGGGAACGCGAACACCGGGGAGCTGTTTTTT	CASTSAGNANTGELFF
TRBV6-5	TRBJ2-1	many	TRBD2	TGTGCCAGCAGTTACTCGGGACTAGCGGGAGTTAATGAGCAGTTCTTC	CASSYSGLAGVNEQFF
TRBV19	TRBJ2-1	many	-	TGTGCCAGTAGTACAGACAGGTACAATGAGCAGTTCTTC	CASSTDRYNEQFF
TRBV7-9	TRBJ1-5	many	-	TGTGCCAGCAGCTCAACTCTCCTAGATCAGCCCCAGCATTTT	CASSSTLLDQPQHF
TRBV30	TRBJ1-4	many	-	TGTGCCTGGAGAACAGTAAATGAAAAACTGTTTTTT	CAWRTVNEKLFF
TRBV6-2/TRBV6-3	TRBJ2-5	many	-	TGTGCCAGCAGTTGGGCGGAGACCCAGTACTTC	CASSWAETQYF
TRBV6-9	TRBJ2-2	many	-	TGTGCCAGCAGTTACTCTTTCACAGGGACCACCGGGGAGCTGTTTTTT	CASSYSFTGTTGELFF
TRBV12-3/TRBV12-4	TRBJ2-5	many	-	TGTGCCAGCAGCTCGGGACTCCCTGTGGAGACCCAGTACTTC	CASSSGLPVETQYF
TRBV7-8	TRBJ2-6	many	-	TGTGCCAGCAGGGGATTTCGCTCTGGGGCCAACGTCCTGACTTTC	CASRGFRSGANVLTF
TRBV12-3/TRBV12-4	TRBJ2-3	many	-	TGTGCCAGCAGTTGGGGGGAGTCGGTAGAAACAGATACGCAGTATTTT	CASSWGESVETDTQYF
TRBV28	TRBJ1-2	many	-	TGTGCCAGCAGTCAACCGACCGGCGGGAAAGGCTACACCTTC	CASSQPTGGKGYTF
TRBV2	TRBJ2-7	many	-	TGTGCCAGCGGCAGGGACGGCTACGAGCAGTACTTC	CASGRDGYEQYF
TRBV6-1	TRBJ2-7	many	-	TGTGCCAGCAGGAGGGCGGCACGGAAAGCCTACGAGCAGTACTTC	CASRRAARKAYEQYF
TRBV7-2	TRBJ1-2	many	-	TGTGCCAGCAGCTTACTACCGGGGGACGTCTATGGCTACACCTTC	CASSLLPGDVYGYTF
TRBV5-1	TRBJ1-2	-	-	TGCGCCAGCAGCTTGGCGGGATACGGCCGTGGCTACACCTTC	CASSLAGYGRGYTF
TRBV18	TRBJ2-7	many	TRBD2	TGTGCCAGCTCACCGACCGGCGAGCGGGAGGGGAACGAGCAGTACTTC	CASSPTGEREGNEQYF
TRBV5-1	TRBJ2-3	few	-	TGCGCCAGCAGCTTTGATAGCAGAAATAGCGGCGCGGGTACGCAGTATTTT	CASSFDSRNSGAGTQYF
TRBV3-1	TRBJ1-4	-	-	TGTGCCAGCAGCCAACGCAGGGAAAAACTGTTTTTT	CASSQRREKLFF
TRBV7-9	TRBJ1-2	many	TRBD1	TGTGCCAGCAGCTTAATAGGGGGCTCTGGCTACACCTTC	CASSLIGGSGYTF
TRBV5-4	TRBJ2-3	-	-	TGTGCCAGCAGCTTGGCGGGAGTCGGGTCAGATACGCAGTATTTT	CASSLAGVGSDTQYF
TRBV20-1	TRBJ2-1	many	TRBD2	TGCAGTGCTGCCGGGACTAGCGGGGACTCGGTCTACAATGAGCAGTTCTTC	CSAAGTSGDSVYNEQFF
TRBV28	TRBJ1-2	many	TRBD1	TGTGCCAGCAGTTCCTACAGGGGGCGAACCCATGGCTACACCTTC	CASSSYRGRTHGYTF
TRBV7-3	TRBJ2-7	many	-	TGTGCCAGCAGCTTAAAGTCTGGAGGGACCTGGGGGGAGCAGTACTTC	CASSLKSGGTWGEQYF
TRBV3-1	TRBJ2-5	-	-	TGTGCCAGCAGCTTGGGGACAACAGGGGAGACCCAGTACTTC	CASSLGTTGETQYF
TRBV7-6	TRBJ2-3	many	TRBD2	TGTGCCAGCAGCAATAGCGGGAGGGCCGTAGATACGCAGTATTTT	CASSNSGRAVDTQYF
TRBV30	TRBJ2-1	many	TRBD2	TGTGCCTGGGGACTAGCGGGAGGTAGTGAGCAGTTCTTC	CAWGLAGGSEQFF
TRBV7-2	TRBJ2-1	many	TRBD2	TGTGCCAGCAGCAGGGTGGGACTAGCATCCTACAATGAGCAGTTCTTC	CASSRVGLASYNEQFF
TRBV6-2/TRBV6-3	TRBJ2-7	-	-	TGTGCCAGCAGTTCAGGGTTGGGACTCTACGAGCAGTACTTC	CASSSGLGLYEQYF
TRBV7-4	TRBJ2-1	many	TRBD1	TGTGCCAGCAGCTCCTACAGGGGACCCTACAATGAGCAGTTCTTC	CASSSYRGPYNEQFF
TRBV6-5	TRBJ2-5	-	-	TGTGCCAGCAGTTACGGGGGCGCGCGGGAGACCCAGTACTTC	CASSYGGARETQYF
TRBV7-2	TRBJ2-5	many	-	TGTGCCAGCAGCCAGACAGGGAGGTTCGAGACCCAGTACTTC	CASSQTGRFETQYF
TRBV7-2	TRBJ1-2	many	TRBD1	TGTGCCAGCAGCCCGACAGGGCCAGGCTATGGCTACACCTTC	CASSPTGPGYGYTF